Shown below are 21 T cell receptor beta chains from a single sample sequenced in a study of Graves' ophthalmopathy and Graves' hyperthyroidism. Beta-chain TCR CDR3 regions were amplified from RNA transcripts. First-round RT-PCR with HTBI primers preceded a second-round multiplex PCR. TCRdb reprocessed the multiplex PCR reads with MiXCR, giving one entry per CDR3 protein. The sample yields roughly 480,000 distinct CDR3 sequences, about an eighth seen once. What was sequenced was blood. These receptors all stem from a woman aged 25 to 39 with Graves' ophthalmopathy.

This chain links TRBV20-1 with TRBJ2-5; weak D call: TRBD1 (5 bases). V gave up 3 bases and J gave up 1 base, with 12 bases separating them. CDR3 length: 14 residues. Germline V gene sequence: CDR1 DFQATT, CDR2 SNEGSKA (reference sequence). This chain's CDR3 is CSASGRAVQETQYF. The CDR3, as DNA: TGCAGTGCTAGCGGCAGGGCGGTCCAAGAGACCCAGTACTTC.

This clonotype was recorded at least ten times. The chain employs TRBV29-1 and TRBJ1-1; unclear D gene. CDR1 and CDR2 (germline): SQVTM, ANQGSEA. Trimming took off 6 bases at V and 4 bases at J, with 15 bases between the two ends. The CDR3 contains 13 residues. The chain's CDR3 is CSVEQTMGTEAFF. CDR3 bases: TGCAGCGTCGAGCAGACCATGGGCACTGAAGCTTTCTTT.

This clonotype was seen many times. The rearrangement links TRBV6-2 or TRBV6-3 to TRBJ2-7; 10 nucleotides align to TRBD2. Trimming took 5 bases from V and 4 from J; bases not matched to a gene: 14. CDR1 and CDR2 from the germline V gene are MNHEY and SVGEGT. The CDR3 totals 17 residues. DNA for the CDR3: TGTGCCAGCAGTGCCCTAGCGGGAGTAATGGGGCGATACGAGCAGTACTTC. Its translation: CASSALAGVMGRYEQYF.

Many counts were recorded for this clonotype. The rearrangement links TRBV6-2 or TRBV6-3 to TRBJ1-5, with no clear D. This CDR3 has 14 residues. V lost 5 bases and J 1 base, leaving 9 bases between the germline ends. Germline assignment: CDR1 MNHEY and CDR2 SVGEGT. The CDR3 reads CASSIRWSNQPQHF. The CDR3 DNA sequence: TGTGCCAGCAGTATCAGGTGGAGCAATCAGCCCCAGCATTTT.

Ten or more counts support this clonotype. This chain links TRBV6-5 with TRBJ1-2; the D gene is possibly TRBD1 (6 bases). The ends were cut back, 8 bases at V and 8 bases at J, with 15 bases in the middle. The CDR3 runs 12 residues. Germline V gives CDR1 MNHEY, CDR2 SVGAGI. CDR3 loop: CASGTGLFGYTF. CDR3 DNA: TGTGCCAGCGGTACAGGGTTGTTCGGCTACACCTTC.

This clonotype was detected many times. CDR3 nucleotides: TGTGCCAGCAGACCGACAGGGAAGGGCTACGAGCAGTACTTC. This codes for CASRPTGKGYEQYF. The chain joins TRBV12-3 or TRBV12-4 to TRBJ2-7, with TRBD1 matching over 7 bases. J was trimmed by 3 bases and V by 6 bases; bases with no gene match: 8. The CDR3 has 14 residues.

The sample holds many counts of this clonotype. V usage is TRBV19 and J usage is TRBJ1-5, with 7 nucleotides matching TRBD1. The CDR3 contains 15 residues. In germline, CDR1 is LNHDA, CDR2 SQIVND (reference sequence). With V trimmed by 5 bases and J by 5 bases, 9 bases remained unmatched. For the CDR3, the DNA is TGTGCCAGTAGTTCCCTCGGGACAGCTCATCAGCCCCAGCATTTT. The encoded protein is CASSSLGTAHQPQHF.

In regard to this clonotype: The limits of the CDR3 on the DNA are not certain, so only TCRdb's listed CDR3 is given. The V gene is TRBV3-1, the J gene TRBJ1-1; TRBD1 is the table's D call, not checked against the DNA. The CDR3 is made up of 14 amino acids, end residues included. The V gene's germline CDR1 is LGHDT and CDR2 YNNKEL (reference sequence). CDR3: CASSLFGTGSRALF.

This clonotype was detected many times. The chain couples TRBV27 to TRBJ1-1, with D hard to call. V was cut by 6 bases and J by 1 base, with 9 bases left in between. CDR1 and CDR2 (germline): MNHEY, SMNVEV (reference sequence). This CDR3 is built from 13 residues. This chain's CDR3 is CASSEWRNTEAFF. DNA of the CDR3: TGTGCCAGCAGCGAATGGAGGAACACTGAAGCTTTCTTT.

This clonotype was seen once. One end of the junction varies from germline; a read error may be responsible. The V and J genes are TRBV6-2 or TRBV6-3 and TRBJ2-2, with 10 bases lining up with TRBD2. CDR3 length equals 19 residues. Germline values: CDR1 MNHEY, CDR2 SVGEGT. The CDR3 sequence is CASSPTPFTSGVNTGELLF. CDR3 DNA sequence: TGTGCCAGCAGTCCGACCCCGTTCACTAGCGGGGTTAACACCGGGGAGCTGTTGTTT.

This clonotype has at least ten counts. The chain couples TRBV28 to TRBJ1-1; D unresolved. Deletions cut 8 bases from V and 5 bases from J, with 15 bases between. Per the germline V gene, CDR1 is MDHEN and CDR2 is SYDVKM. The CDR3 totals 13 residues. CDR3 in DNA: TGTGCCAGCTCCACACCAGAGAGGACTGAAGCTTTCTTT. Residues: CASSTPERTEAFF.

This rearrangement joins TRBV27 to TRBJ2-7; TRBD2 agrees at 11 bases. Germline V gene data show CDR1 as MNHEY and CDR2 as SMNVEV (reference sequence). Trimming at V came to 4 bases and at J to 0 bases, leaving 14 bases not matched to a gene. There are 19 residues in the CDR3. CDR3 in DNA: TGTGCCAGCAGTTCGCTAACTAGCGGGGGATTTACAAGCTCCTACGAGCAGTACTTC. Its translation is CASSSLTSGGFTSSYEQYF.

In the case of this clonotype: A clone one base away is much larger, so this may be a read error. The CDR3 end shows no conserved phenylalanine or tryptophan, and so a read error is likely. The chain has TRBV6-1 and TRBJ2-2; tentative D call: TRBD2 (6 bases). The CDR3 is 17 amino acids. Trimming removed 2 bases at V and 1 base at J, with 14 bases between. Germline CDR1 reads MNHNS; CDR2 reads SASEGT. The CDR3 DNA reads as TGTGCCAGCAGTGAATCCCTCGGGGGAGGGAACACCGGGGAGCTGTTTTTG. Encoded protein: CASSESLGGGNTGELFL.

This clonotype has at least ten counts. The genes are TRBV27 and TRBJ2-5; D ambiguous. This CDR3 has 15 residues. CDR1 and CDR2 from the germline V gene are MNHEY and SMNVEV (reference sequence). The V end lost 4 bases, the J end lost 5 bases, and 17 bases lay between the germline ends. CDR3 nucleotides: TGTGCCAGCAGTTCTTGCCTACTCGGTAGGGAGACCCAGTACTTC. Amino acid sequence: CASSSCLLGRETQYF.

J is TRBJ1-6 and V is TRBV6-1; D is uncertain. The CDR3 consists of 15 residues. The V gene lost 2 bases and the J gene lost 7 bases, with 12 bases spanning the gap. Germline CDR1 MNHNS, CDR2 SASEGT. CDR3 nucleotides: TGTGCCAGCAGTGAATTTAGGGCACGGAATTCACCCCTCCACTTT. As protein: CASSEFRARNSPLHF.

In its sample, this clonotype was seen many times. V usage is TRBV24-1 and J usage is TRBJ2-2; D not resolved. Germline V gene lookup returns CDR1 KGHDR and CDR2 SFDVKD. This CDR3 has 14 residues. V gave up 4 bases and J gave up 0 bases, with 5 bases separating them. The chain's CDR3 is CATSEVANTGELFF. The CDR3 DNA reads TGTGCCACCAGTGAAGTTGCGAACACCGGGGAGCTGTTTTTT.

This clonotype was observed many times. The chain joins TRBV11-2 to TRBJ2-2; D not certain. V was trimmed by 5 bases and J by 3 bases, leaving 16 bases between them. Looked up from germline, CDR1 is SGHAT and CDR2 is FQNNGV. The CDR3 has 16 residues. CDR3 coding DNA: TGTGCCAGCAGCAGCTTGTCGTTGGGATACACCGGGGAGCTGTTTTTT. Protein: CASSSLSLGYTGELFF.

There are many counts of this clonotype. The chain uses TRBV6-1 and TRBJ1-2; D not resolved. CDR1 and CDR2 from the germline V gene are MNHNS and SASEGT. The CDR3 totals 12 residues. Trimming removed 7 bases at V and 5 bases at J, with 11 bases between. DNA for the CDR3: TGTGCCAGCACCCAACCAGCTTATGGCTACACCTTC. Residues: CASTQPAYGYTF.

This clonotype was detected ten times or more. The V call is TRBV30, the J call TRBJ1-2; D is unclear. The CDR3 is made up of 13 amino acids. Germline V gene lookup returns CDR1 GTSNPN and CDR2 SVGIG (reference sequence). The ends were cut back, 1 base at V and 0 bases at J, with 6 bases in the middle. The CDR3 coding sequence is TGTGCCTGGAGTGGAGGAGCTAACTATGGCTACACCTTC. It codes for CAWSGGANYGYTF.

This clonotype has a handful of counts. This may be a read error: a much more frequent sequence differs by one nucleotide. No conserved phenylalanine or tryptophan is present at the end of the CDR3, so a read error is the likely explanation. This chain uses TRBV19 with TRBJ1-1; the match to TRBD1 covers 7 bases. The CDR3 has 15 residues. V was clipped by 5 bases and J by 0 bases; unmatched bases: 6. The V gene's germline CDR1 is LNHDA and CDR2 SQIVND (reference sequence). The CDR3 DNA reads as TGTGCCAGTAGTCAGGGGACAGCGATGAACACTGAAGCTTTCTTG. Amino acids: CASSQGTAMNTEAFL.

This clonotype was observed many times. The chain is built from TRBV12-3 or TRBV12-4 and TRBJ2-2; D may match TRBD1 or TRBD2 (5 bases each). The CDR3 spans 12 residues. Trimming left V 8 bases short and J 6 bases short, with 10 bases between. The CDR3 loop is CASLGDAGELFF. The CDR3 DNA follows: TGTGCCAGCCTGGGGGACGCCGGGGAGCTGTTTTTT.